These 32 T cell receptor beta chains originate from one sample sequenced in a study of OX40 agonist ivuxolimab in advanced cancers. TCRdb's copy holds only in-frame clones and misses some; the assay was immunoSEQ multiplex PCR. The profile covers roughly 39,000 clones, with roughly 88% appearing a single time and approximately 13% taken by the ten largest. The sequencing here drew on CD4+ or CD8+ T cells sorted from blood, taken in a trial of the OX40 agonist ivuxolimab. Receptors were obtained from an adult with an advanced solid tumor such as melanoma, head and neck, liver or kidney cancer.

The chain recombines TRBV7-2 with TRBJ2-3; no definite D call. In germline, CDR1 is SGHTA, CDR2 FQGNSA. This CDR3 comprises 12 residues. V gave up 5 bases and J gave up 6 bases, with 9 bases separating them. The CDR3 protein is CASSMSGDTQYF. CDR3 in DNA: TGTGCCAGCAGCATGTCCGGGGATACGCAGTATTTT.

The rearrangement uses TRBV15 and TRBJ2-1; 10 nucleotides agree with TRBD2. Germline loops: CDR1 LNHNV, CDR2 YYDKDF (reference sequence). This CDR3 spans 16 amino acids. J was trimmed by 5 bases and V by 3 bases; bases with no gene match: 7. As DNA, the CDR3 is TGTGCCACCAGCAGCCCCCGGACTAGCGGCCACAATGAGCAGTTCTTC. Its protein is CATSSPRTSGHNEQFF.

The chain couples TRBV7-2 to TRBJ2-7; D is possibly TRBD2 (5 bases). V was pared by 2 bases and J by 4 bases, with 24 bases between. Germline CDR1 SGHTA, CDR2 FQGNSA. The CDR3 consists of 18 residues. CDR3 nucleotides: TGTGCCAGCAGCTTATCGTGGGTGGCGCTGGGCTCGGGGTACGAGCAGTACTTC. Residues: CASSLSWVALGSGYEQYF.

The chain carries TRBV2 and TRBJ2-2, with D unclear. The CDR3 is 16 amino acids. Germline CDR1 is SNHLY and CDR2 is FYNNEI. The V end was cut by 9 bases, the J end by 4 bases, with 21 bases between. This CDR3 is CASSLGRWPSTGELFF. The CDR3 nucleotides are TGTGCCAGTTCTTTGGGCAGGTGGCCGAGCACCGGGGAGCTGTTTTTT.

In this sample, this clone turned up once. The chain is built from TRBV4-1 and TRBJ2-3, with 7 bases matching TRBD2. The CDR3 is 17 amino acids. V lost 1 base, J lost 1 base, and 8 bases stayed unmatched. The germline CDR1 and CDR2 sequences are MGHRA and YSYEKL. In DNA form, the CDR3 reads TGCGCCAGCAGCCAAGGGGGCGGGGGAGTCGGCACAGATACGCAGTATTTT. It translates to CASSQGGGGVGTDTQYF.

The chain employs TRBV9 and TRBJ2-2; 14 nucleotides align to TRBD2. Germline assignment: CDR1 SGDLS and CDR2 YYNGEE. The length of the CDR3 is 23 residues. J was trimmed by 3 bases and V by 4 bases; bases with no gene match: 23. CDR3 residues: CASSTSTSASGTSGRSDTGELFF. The CDR3 region has the DNA TGTGCCAGCAGCACATCCACCTCAGCCTCGGGGACTAGCGGGAGATCGGACACCGGGGAGCTGTTTTTT.

DNA for the CDR3: TGTGCCAGTACCCGCACCGGGACATTGAACACTGAAGCTTTCTTT. Translation: CASTRTGTLNTEAFF. The chain employs TRBV19 and TRBJ1-1; D possibly corresponds to TRBD1 (6 bases). The V gene's germline CDR1 is LNHDA and CDR2 SQIVND (reference sequence). Deletions cut 7 bases from V and 0 bases from J, with 15 bases between. The CDR3 loop spans 15 amino acids.

The rearrangement uses TRBV15 and TRBJ1-4; 9 nucleotides match TRBD1. Trimming removed 2 bases from V and 6 bases from J; junction bases left unmatched: 4. This CDR3 has 15 residues. Germline V gene sequence: CDR1 LNHNV, CDR2 YYDKDF (reference sequence). The CDR3 bases are TGTGCCACCAGCAGATACAGGGGGCAAGATGAAAAACTGTTTTTT. Amino acid sequence: CATSRYRGQDEKLFF.

The chain is built from TRBV5-1 and TRBJ2-1, with 11 nucleotides matching TRBD2. V lost 0 bases, J lost 4 bases, and 9 bases stayed unmatched. CDR1 SGHRS and CDR2 YFSETQ come from the germline V gene. This CDR3 has 18 residues. Here the CDR3 DNA reads TGCGCCAGCAGCTTGGAAGACTTGGCTAGCGGGAGGTACAATGAGCAGTTCTTC. Residues: CASSLEDLASGRYNEQFF.

The chain uses TRBV5-1 and TRBJ2-7; the D is unclear. Trimming took off 3 bases at V and 3 bases at J, with 10 bases between the two ends. CDR1 and CDR2 (germline): SGHRS, YFSETQ. This CDR3 region has 13 residues. CDR3 in DNA: TGCGCCAGCAGCTCTTGGTCGGACTACGAGCAGTACTTC. The encoded protein is CASSSWSDYEQYF.

V and J are TRBV5-1 and TRBJ2-1; maybe TRBD1 (6 bases). The CDR3 has 17 residues. Germline CDR1 and CDR2: SGHRS and YFSETQ. Trimming removed 4 bases from V and 0 bases from J, with 17 bases in between. The CDR3 DNA reads as TGCGCCAGCAGCAAAACAGCAGGGGCAGGCTCCTACAATGAGCAGTTCTTC. Translation: CASSKTAGAGSYNEQFF.

The chain uses TRBV5-1 and TRBJ2-3, with 13 bases fitting TRBD2. The CDR3 has 19 residues. Germline lookup yields CDR1 SGHRS and CDR2 YFSETQ. V lost 5 bases and J lost 4; bases outside the gene matches: 16. The CDR3 DNA reads as TGCGCCAGCAGTTTACCGGGATCGGGACTAGCGGGAAGATCAGATACGCAGTATTTT. Translated: CASSLPGSGLAGRSDTQYF.

The V call is TRBV7-3, the J call TRBJ2-1, with 10 bases fitting TRBD2. CDR1 and CDR2 from the germline V gene are SGHTA and FQGTGA. The J segment lost 6 bases and the V segment lost 4 bases, leaving 6 bases of the junction unmatched. The CDR3 spans 15 residues. The CDR3 region has the DNA TGTGCCAGCAGCTCCAGCGGGAGGGCCTCCAATGAGCAGTTCTTC. Encoded protein: CASSSSGRASNEQFF.

This chain's CDR3 is CASSLGGGRNQPQHF. The CDR3 bases are TGTGCCAGCAGCTTGGGGGGGGGCAGAAATCAGCCCCAGCATTTT. The chain links TRBV5-4 to TRBJ1-5, with D possibly matching TRBD1 (6 bases). This CDR3 has 15 amino acids. Trimming took 0 bases from V and 4 from J, leaving 11 bases between them. Germline V lookup: CDR1 SGHNT, CDR2 YYREEE (reference sequence).

The rearrangement joins TRBV28 to TRBJ2-2; D call uncertain. The CDR3 has 14 residues. Trimming removed 3 bases at V and 2 bases at J, with 7 bases between. Germline assignment: CDR1 MDHEN and CDR2 SYDVKM. DNA for the CDR3: TGTGCCAGCAGTTTCCCGATCAACACCGGGGAGCTGTTTTTT. Translation gives CASSFPINTGELFF.

The chain combines TRBV11-1 with TRBJ2-7; 11 bases match TRBD2. CDR3 length equals 16 residues. Unmatched junction bases numbered 6, after V lost 2 bases and J lost 3 bases. Germline CDR1 reads SGHAT; CDR2 reads FQDESV (reference sequence). The CDR3 nucleotides read TGTGCCAGCAGCTTATTAGCGGGAGGGCTCTACTACGAGCAGTACTTC. Protein sequence: CASSLLAGGLYYEQYF.

The V and J genes are TRBV29-1 and TRBJ2-1, with a possible D match to TRBD2 (5 bases). The CDR3 totals 17 residues. The V end lost 5 bases, the J end lost 3 bases, and 23 bases lay between the germline ends. Germline V CDR1 and CDR2: SQVTM, ANQGSEA. As DNA, the CDR3 is TGCAGCGTTTGCCCTACTACCTCGGCGGGCCTCTACAATGAGCAGTTCTTC. It specifies CSVCPTTSAGLYNEQFF.

This chain links TRBV29-1 with TRBJ2-5, with 7 nucleotides matching TRBD2. CDR3 length: 15 residues. Losses at the gene ends were 4 bases for V and 5 bases for J; bases not matched to a gene: 13. Looked up from germline, CDR1 is SQVTM and CDR2 is ANQGSEA. In nucleotides, the CDR3 is TGCAGCGTTGTGCCGGCGGGAGCCACTTACGAGACCCAGTACTTC. Its translation is CSVVPAGATYETQYF.

V and J are TRBV5-1 and TRBJ2-3; D is unresolved. This CDR3 is 15 amino acids long. The ends were cut back, 0 bases at V and 1 base at J, with 9 bases in the middle. The germline gives CDR1 SGHRS, CDR2 YFSETQ. This CDR3 reads CASSLEPPRTDTQYF. The CDR3 DNA reads TGCGCCAGCAGCTTGGAGCCCCCACGCACAGATACGCAGTATTTT.

V gene TRBV4-1 combines with J gene TRBJ2-7; TRBD2 aligns across 7 bases. The ends lost 4 bases at V and 5 bases at J; junction bases unmatched: 17. CDR3 length equals 17 residues. Germline lookup yields CDR1 MGHRA and CDR2 YSYEKL. In DNA, the CDR3 is TGCGCCAGCAGCCGGCGGATAATAGCGGGCGGCGGAGACGAGCAGTACTTC. This codes for CASSRRIIAGGGDEQYF.

The chain carries TRBV6-1 and TRBJ2-3; D might be TRBD2 (6 bases). Germline V gene data show CDR1 as MNHNS and CDR2 as SASEGT. V gave up 0 bases and J gave up 4 bases, with 14 bases separating them. The CDR3 loop spans 16 amino acids. The CDR3 region has the DNA TGTGCCAGCAGTGAAGCGCTTGGGGGGTTGGCAGATACGCAGTATTTT. Encoded protein: CASSEALGGLADTQYF.

The chain uses TRBV9 and TRBJ2-1; tentative D call: TRBD2 (5 bases). The V and J ends lost 0 bases and 4 bases respectively, with 14 bases between them. Germline CDR1 SGDLS, CDR2 YYNGEE. This CDR3 region has 16 residues. This chain's CDR3 is CASSVATGVGYNEQFF. For the CDR3, the DNA is TGTGCCAGCAGCGTAGCTACCGGGGTGGGGTACAATGAGCAGTTCTTC.

Notes on this clone: A junction end diverges from the germline sequence, so it may reflect a read error. V is TRBV6-5 and J is TRBJ1-1; tentatively, D is TRBD1 (5 bases). This CDR3 comprises 14 residues. The V gene's germline CDR1 is MNHEY and CDR2 SVGAGI. The CDR3 region has the DNA TGTGCCATCAGTGAGTCAGGGATGAACACTGAAGCTTTCTTT. Protein product: CAISESGMNTEAFF.

In nucleotides, the CDR3 is TGTGCCAGCAGCCACTCCGGACGAGCCCAAGAGACCCAGTACTTC. Protein product: CASSHSGRAQETQYF. The rearrangement links TRBV5-6 to TRBJ2-5; D unclear. The CDR3 totals 15 residues. Germline V gene data show CDR1 as SGHDT and CDR2 as YYEEEE. Trimming pared 4 bases from V and 1 base from J, leaving 14 bases between.

The chain has TRBV9 and TRBJ2-2, with a weak D call TRBD1 (6 bases). With 0 bases removed from V and 5 bases from J, the gap between germline ends came to 14 bases. Germline V lookup: CDR1 SGDLS, CDR2 YYNGEE. The CDR3 is made up of 16 amino acids. The DNA of the CDR3 is TGTGCCAGCAGCGTAGGCCACAGGGTAGAAACCGGGGAGCTGTTTTTT. It codes for CASSVGHRVETGELFF.

The chain is built from TRBV19 and TRBJ2-7, with 7 bases lining up with TRBD1. Trimming removed 8 bases from V and 3 bases from J; junction bases left unmatched: 10. This CDR3 has 14 residues. Germline CDR1 LNHDA, CDR2 SQIVND (reference sequence). The CDR3 protein is CASSGPGQNYEQYF. The CDR3 DNA reads TGTGCCAGTTCAGGACCGGGACAGAACTACGAGCAGTACTTC.

A single count supports this clone. The chain employs TRBV11-3 and TRBJ2-1, with 7 bases identical to TRBD1. J lost 9 bases, V lost 3 bases, and 5 bases had no gene match. Germline V gene lookup returns CDR1 SGHNT and CDR2 YENEEA. There are 13 residues in the CDR3. The CDR3: CASSFEQGTEQFF. The CDR3 DNA reads TGTGCCAGCAGCTTCGAACAGGGGACTGAGCAGTTCTTC.

The CDR3 bases are TGTGCCTGGAGCCGTGACAGGGGGATCGACGAGCAGTACTTC. Amino acid sequence: CAWSRDRGIDEQYF. This chain joins TRBV30 and TRBJ2-7, with 9 bases lining up with TRBD1. The CDR3 contains 14 residues. Trimming cost V 3 bases and J 5 bases; bases outside gene matches: 8. Germline V gene data show CDR1 as GTSNPN and CDR2 as SVGIG (reference sequence).

This chain connects TRBV4-1 to TRBJ2-2; 10 nucleotides match TRBD1. V gave up 3 bases and J gave up 3 bases; unmatched junction bases: 7. This CDR3 spans 17 amino acids. In germline, CDR1 is MGHRA, CDR2 YSYEKL. The CDR3 here is CASSHKPTGGYTGELFF. In nucleotides, the CDR3 is TGCGCCAGCAGCCACAAACCGACAGGGGGCTACACCGGGGAGCTGTTTTTT.

This rearrangement joins TRBV19 to TRBJ2-7; D is undetermined. The CDR3 runs to 14 residues. The V end lost 6 bases, the J end lost 0 bases, and 12 bases lay between the germline ends. CDR1 and CDR2 (germline): LNHDA, SQIVND (reference sequence). The CDR3 region is CASRYQSSSYEQYF. The CDR3, as DNA: TGTGCCAGTAGGTACCAGAGTAGCTCCTACGAGCAGTACTTC.

The rearrangement links TRBV19 to TRBJ1-5; 7 bases match TRBD1. There are 15 residues in the CDR3. CDR1 is LNHDA, CDR2 SQIVND, per germline (reference sequence). Unmatched junction bases numbered 9, after V lost 8 bases and J lost 2 bases. CDR3 residues: CASSMLGGGNQPQHF. CDR3 nucleotides: TGTGCCAGTTCTATGCTAGGGGGCGGCAATCAGCCCCAGCATTTT.

The chain joins TRBV5-1 to TRBJ2-1; no firm D call. Germline CDR1 and CDR2: SGHRS and YFSETQ. V lost 0 bases and J 2 bases, leaving 6 bases between the germline ends. There are 14 residues in the CDR3. CDR3: CASSLDPTYNEQFF. The CDR3 DNA follows: TGCGCCAGCAGCTTGGACCCAACCTACAATGAGCAGTTCTTC.